These 2 T cell receptor beta chains were all obtained from the same sample, sequenced in a study of radiotherapy plus CTLA-4 blockade in lung cancer. TCRdb's table, derived via immunoSEQ multiplex PCR, lists solely in-frame clones and lacks some. Here the sample spans roughly 71,000 clones, roughly 78% being singletons. The source material was peripheral blood, sampled from a patient treated with radiotherapy plus ipilimumab. These TCRs come from a human donor with non-small cell lung cancer who had a complete response to radiotherapy plus ipilimumab.

This clone occurred a few times. The V call is TRBV7-9, the J call TRBJ2-1; 10 bases agree with TRBD1. This CDR3 has 16 amino acids. With 5 bases clipped from V and 3 bases from J, the junction kept 7 bases outside the gene matches. Germline V lookup: CDR1 SEHNR, CDR2 FQNEAQ (reference sequence). The CDR3 nucleotides read TGTGCCAGCAGCGGACTGACAGGGGGCGACTACAATGAGCAGTTCTTC. It encodes CASSGLTGGDYNEQFF.

J is TRBJ2-2 and V is TRBV5-6; perhaps TRBD1 as D (5 bases). V was clipped by 5 bases and J by 3 bases, with 17 bases between them. The CDR3 length is 16 residues. From germline, CDR1 is SGHDT and CDR2 YYEEEE. CDR3 in DNA: TGTGCCAGCAGGGTTGGGGCAGGGCGAGACACCGGGGAGCTGTTTTTT. Translation gives CASRVGAGRDTGELFF.